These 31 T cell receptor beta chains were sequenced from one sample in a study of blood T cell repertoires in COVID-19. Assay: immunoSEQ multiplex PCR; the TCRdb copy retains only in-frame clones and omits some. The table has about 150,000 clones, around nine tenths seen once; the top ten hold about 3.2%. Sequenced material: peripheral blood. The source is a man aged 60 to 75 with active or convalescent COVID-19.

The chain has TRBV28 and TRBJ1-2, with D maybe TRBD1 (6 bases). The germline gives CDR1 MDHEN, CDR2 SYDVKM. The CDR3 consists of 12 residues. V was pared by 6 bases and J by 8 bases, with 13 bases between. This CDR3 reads CASRIHGGGYTF. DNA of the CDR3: TGTGCCAGCAGGATTCATGGGGGCGGCTACACCTTC.

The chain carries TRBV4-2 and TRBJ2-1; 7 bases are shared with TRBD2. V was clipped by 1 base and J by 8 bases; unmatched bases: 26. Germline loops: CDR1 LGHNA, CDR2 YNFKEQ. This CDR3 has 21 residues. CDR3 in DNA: TGTGCCAGCAGCCAAGGGTTCATGGTAGGGGCGGGAGTTTCATTCCCCGATGAGCAGTTCTTC. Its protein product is CASSQGFMVGAGVSFPDEQFF.

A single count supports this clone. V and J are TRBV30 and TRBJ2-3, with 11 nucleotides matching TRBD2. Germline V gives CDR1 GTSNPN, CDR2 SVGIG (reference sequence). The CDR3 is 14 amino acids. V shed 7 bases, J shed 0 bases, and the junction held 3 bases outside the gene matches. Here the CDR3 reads CASLAGGSTDTQYF. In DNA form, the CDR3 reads TGTGCCTCTTTAGCGGGGGGGAGCACAGATACGCAGTATTTT.

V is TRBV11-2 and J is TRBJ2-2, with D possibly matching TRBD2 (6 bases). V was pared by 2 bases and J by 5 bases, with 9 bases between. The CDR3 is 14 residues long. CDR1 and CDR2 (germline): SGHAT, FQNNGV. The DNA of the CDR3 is TGTGCCAGCAGCTTATTAAGCGGGACCGGGGAGCTGTTTTTT. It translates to CASSLLSGTGELFF.

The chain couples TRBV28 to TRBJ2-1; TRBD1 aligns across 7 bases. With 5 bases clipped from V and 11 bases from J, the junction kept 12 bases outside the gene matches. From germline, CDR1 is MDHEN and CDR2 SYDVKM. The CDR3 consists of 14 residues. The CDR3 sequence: CASSDKLLGQKQFF. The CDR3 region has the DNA TGTGCCAGCAGTGATAAACTACTGGGACAGAAGCAGTTCTTC.

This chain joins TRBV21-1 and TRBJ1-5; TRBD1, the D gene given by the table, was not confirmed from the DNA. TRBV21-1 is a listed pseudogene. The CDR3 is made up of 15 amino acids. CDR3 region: CASVLAGVSNQPQHF. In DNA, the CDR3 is TGTGCCAGCGTTCTGGCAGGGGTGAGCAATCAGCCCCAGCATTTT.

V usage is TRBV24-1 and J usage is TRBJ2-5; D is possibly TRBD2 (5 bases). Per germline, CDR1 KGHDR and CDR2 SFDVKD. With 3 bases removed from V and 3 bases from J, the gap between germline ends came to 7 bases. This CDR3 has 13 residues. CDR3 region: CATSDGSKETQYF. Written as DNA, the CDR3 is TGTGCCACCAGTGATGGGAGTAAAGAGACCCAGTACTTC.

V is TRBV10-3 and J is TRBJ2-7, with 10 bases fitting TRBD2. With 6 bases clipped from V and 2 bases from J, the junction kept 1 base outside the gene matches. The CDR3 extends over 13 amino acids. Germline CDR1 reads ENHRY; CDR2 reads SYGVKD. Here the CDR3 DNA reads TGTGCCATCAGGAGCGGGGGGGCCTACGAGCAGTACTTC. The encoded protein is CAIRSGGAYEQYF.

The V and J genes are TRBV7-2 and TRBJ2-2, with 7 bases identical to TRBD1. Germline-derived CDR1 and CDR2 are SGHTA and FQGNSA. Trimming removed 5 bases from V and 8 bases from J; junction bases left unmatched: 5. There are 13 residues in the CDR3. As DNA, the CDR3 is TGTGCCAGCAGCCCTGACAGGGTTGGGGAGCTGTTTTTT. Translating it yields CASSPDRVGELFF. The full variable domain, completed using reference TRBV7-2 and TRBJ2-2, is GAGVSQSPSNKVTEKGKDVELRCDPISGHTALYWYRQSLGQGLEFLIYFQGNSAPDKSGLPSDRFSAERTGGSVSTLTIQRTQQEDSAVYLCASSPDRVGELFFGEGSRLTVL.

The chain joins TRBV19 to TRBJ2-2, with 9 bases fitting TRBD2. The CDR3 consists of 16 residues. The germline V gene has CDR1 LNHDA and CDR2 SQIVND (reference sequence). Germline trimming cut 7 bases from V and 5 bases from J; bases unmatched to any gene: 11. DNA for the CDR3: TGTGCCAGTACCTCCCGGGAGCGGGGGGCAACCGGGGAGCTGTTTTTT. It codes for CASTSRERGATGELFF.

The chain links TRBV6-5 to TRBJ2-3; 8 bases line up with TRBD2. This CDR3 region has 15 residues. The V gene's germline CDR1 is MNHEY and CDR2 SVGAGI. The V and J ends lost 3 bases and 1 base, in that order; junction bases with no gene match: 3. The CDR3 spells CASSYSGIGTDTQYF. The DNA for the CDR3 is TGTGCCAGCAGTTATAGCGGGATTGGCACAGATACGCAGTATTTT.

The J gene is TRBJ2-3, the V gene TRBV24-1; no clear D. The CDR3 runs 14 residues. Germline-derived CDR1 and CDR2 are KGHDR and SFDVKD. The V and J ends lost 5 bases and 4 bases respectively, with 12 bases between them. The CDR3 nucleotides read TGTGCCACCAGTGGGCAGATTTTTGCAGATACGCAGTATTTT. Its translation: CATSGQIFADTQYF.

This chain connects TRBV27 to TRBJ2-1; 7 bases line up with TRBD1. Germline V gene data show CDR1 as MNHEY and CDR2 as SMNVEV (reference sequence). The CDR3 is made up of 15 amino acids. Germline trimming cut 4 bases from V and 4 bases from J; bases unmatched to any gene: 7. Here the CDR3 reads CASSSPGTAYNEQFF. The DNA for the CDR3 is TGTGCCAGCAGTTCCCCCGGGACAGCTTACAATGAGCAGTTCTTC.

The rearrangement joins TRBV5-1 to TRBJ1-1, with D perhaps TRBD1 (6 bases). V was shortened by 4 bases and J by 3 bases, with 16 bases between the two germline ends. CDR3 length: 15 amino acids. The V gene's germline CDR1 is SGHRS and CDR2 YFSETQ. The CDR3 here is CASSPRGGAHTEAFF. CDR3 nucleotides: TGCGCCAGCAGCCCCCGGGGGGGGGCTCACACTGAAGCTTTCTTT.

The CDR3 coding sequence is TGTGCCAGCATCAAAGACAGCACTGAAGCTTTCTTT. This translates into CASIKDSTEAFF. V is TRBV2 and J is TRBJ1-1; a weak D match, TRBD1 (5 bases). V lost 7 bases to trimming and J lost 4 bases, with 10 bases between them. From germline, CDR1 is SNHLY and CDR2 FYNNEI. The CDR3 spans 12 residues.

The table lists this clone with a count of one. The chain's CDR3 is CASSTFQGRDLQNIQYF. The CDR3 nucleotides read TGTGCCAGCAGTACCTTTCAGGGGAGGGACCTACAAAACATTCAGTACTTC. This chain uses TRBV28 with TRBJ2-4, with D possibly being TRBD2 (7 bases). V lost 5 bases and J 5 bases, leaving 22 bases between the germline ends. CDR1 MDHEN and CDR2 SYDVKM come from the germline V gene. This CDR3 is 17 amino acids long.

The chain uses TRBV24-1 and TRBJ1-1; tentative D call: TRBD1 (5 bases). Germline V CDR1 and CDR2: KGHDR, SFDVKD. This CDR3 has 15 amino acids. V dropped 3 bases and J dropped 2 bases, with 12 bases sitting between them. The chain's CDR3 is CATSDSGTDNTEAFF. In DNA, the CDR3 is TGTGCCACCAGTGATAGCGGGACGGATAACACTGAAGCTTTCTTT.

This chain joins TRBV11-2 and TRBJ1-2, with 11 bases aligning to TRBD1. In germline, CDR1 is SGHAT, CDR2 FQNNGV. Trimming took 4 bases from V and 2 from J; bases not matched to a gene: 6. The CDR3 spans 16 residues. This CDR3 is CASSSGRDRGNYGYTF. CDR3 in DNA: TGTGCCAGCAGCTCAGGGCGGGACAGGGGGAACTATGGCTACACCTTC. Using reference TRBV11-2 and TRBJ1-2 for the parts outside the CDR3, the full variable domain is EAGVAQSPRYKIIEKRQSVAFWCNPISGHATLYWYQQILGQGPKLLIQFQNNGVVDDSQLPKDRFSAERLKGVDSTLKIQPAKLEDSAVYLCASSSGRDRGNYGYTFGSGTRLTVV.

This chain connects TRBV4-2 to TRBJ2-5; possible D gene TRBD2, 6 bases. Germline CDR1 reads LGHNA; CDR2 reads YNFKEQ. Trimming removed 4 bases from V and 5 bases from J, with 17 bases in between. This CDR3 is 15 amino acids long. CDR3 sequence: CASSPRAGLGETQYF. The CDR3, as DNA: TGTGCCAGCAGCCCTCGGGCGGGATTGGGGGAGACCCAGTACTTC.

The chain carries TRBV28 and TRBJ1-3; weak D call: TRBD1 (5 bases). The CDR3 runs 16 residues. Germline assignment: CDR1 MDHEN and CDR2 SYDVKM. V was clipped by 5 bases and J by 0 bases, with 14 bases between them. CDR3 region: CASSPQGPPSGNTIYF. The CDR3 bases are TGTGCCAGCAGTCCCCAGGGCCCTCCCTCTGGAAACACCATATATTTT.

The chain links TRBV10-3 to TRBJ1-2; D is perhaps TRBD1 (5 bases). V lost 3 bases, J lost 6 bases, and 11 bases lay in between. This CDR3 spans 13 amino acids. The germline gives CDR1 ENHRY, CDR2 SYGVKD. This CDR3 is CAISELIGDGYTF. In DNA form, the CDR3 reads TGTGCCATCAGTGAACTAATAGGGGATGGCTACACCTTC.

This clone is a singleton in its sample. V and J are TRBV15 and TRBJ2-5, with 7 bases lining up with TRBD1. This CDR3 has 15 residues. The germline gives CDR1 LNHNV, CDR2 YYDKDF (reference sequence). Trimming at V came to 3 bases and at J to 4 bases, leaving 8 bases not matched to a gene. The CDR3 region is CATSRAYTGAETQYF. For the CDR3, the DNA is TGTGCCACCAGCAGGGCCTATACAGGGGCAGAGACCCAGTACTTC.

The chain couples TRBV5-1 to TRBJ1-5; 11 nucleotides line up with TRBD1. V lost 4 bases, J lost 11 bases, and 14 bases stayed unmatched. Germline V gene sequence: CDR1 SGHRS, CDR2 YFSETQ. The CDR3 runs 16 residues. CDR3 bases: TGCGCCAGCAGCGACCGCCCCGGGACAGGGGGGTCAGCCCAGCATTTT. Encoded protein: CASSDRPGTGGSAQHF.

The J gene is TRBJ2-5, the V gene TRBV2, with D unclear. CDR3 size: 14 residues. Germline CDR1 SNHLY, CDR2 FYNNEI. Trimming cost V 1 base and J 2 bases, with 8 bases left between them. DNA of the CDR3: TGTGCCAGCAGTGAAGTGGCGGCACAAGAGACCCAGTACTTC. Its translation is CASSEVAAQETQYF.

CDR3 coding DNA: TGTGCCAGTAGTCCGGGACAAAGGTACGAGCAGTACTTC. Amino acids: CASSPGQRYEQYF. The chain carries TRBV19 and TRBJ2-7; tentatively, D is TRBD1 (6 bases). The CDR3 has 13 residues. V was clipped by 5 bases and J by 4 bases, with 12 bases between them. Germline V gene data show CDR1 as LNHDA and CDR2 as SQIVND (reference sequence).

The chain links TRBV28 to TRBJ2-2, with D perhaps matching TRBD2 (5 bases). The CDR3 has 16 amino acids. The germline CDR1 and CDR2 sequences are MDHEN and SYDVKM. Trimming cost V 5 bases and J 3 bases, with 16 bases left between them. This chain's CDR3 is CASSARRLSDTGELFF. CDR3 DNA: TGTGCCAGCAGTGCCCGGCGACTATCTGACACCGGGGAGCTGTTTTTT.

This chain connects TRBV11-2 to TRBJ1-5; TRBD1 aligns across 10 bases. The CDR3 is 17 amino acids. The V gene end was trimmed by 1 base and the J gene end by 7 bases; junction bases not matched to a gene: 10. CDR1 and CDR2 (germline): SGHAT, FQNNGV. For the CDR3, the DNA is TGTGCCAGCAGCTTAGGTCCGGGGACAGGGGAGGGCCAGCCCCAGCATTTT. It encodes CASSLGPGTGEGQPQHF.

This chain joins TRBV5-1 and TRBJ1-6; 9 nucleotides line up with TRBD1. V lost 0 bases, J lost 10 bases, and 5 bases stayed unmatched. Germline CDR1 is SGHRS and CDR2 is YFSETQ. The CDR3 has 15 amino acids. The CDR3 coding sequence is TGCGCCAGCAGCTTGGATGGGACAGGGTTCTCACCCCTCCACTTT. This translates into CASSLDGTGFSPLHF.

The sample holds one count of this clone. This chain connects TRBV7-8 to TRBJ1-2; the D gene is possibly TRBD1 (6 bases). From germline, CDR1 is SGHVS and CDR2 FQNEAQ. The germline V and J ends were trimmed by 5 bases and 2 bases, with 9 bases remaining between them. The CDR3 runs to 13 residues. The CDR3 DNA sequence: TGTGCCAGCAGCCCCGACAGGAACTATGGCTACACCTTC. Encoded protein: CASSPDRNYGYTF.

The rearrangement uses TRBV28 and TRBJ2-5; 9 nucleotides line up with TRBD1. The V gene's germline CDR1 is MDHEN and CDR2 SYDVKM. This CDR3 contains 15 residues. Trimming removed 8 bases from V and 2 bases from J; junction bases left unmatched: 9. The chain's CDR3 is CASSPDRGSQETQYF. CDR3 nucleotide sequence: TGTGCCAGCTCCCCCGACAGGGGGTCGCAAGAGACCCAGTACTTC.

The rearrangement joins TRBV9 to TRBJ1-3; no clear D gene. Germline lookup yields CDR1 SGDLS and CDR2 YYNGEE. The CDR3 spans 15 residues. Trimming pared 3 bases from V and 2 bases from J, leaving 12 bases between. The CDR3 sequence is CASSAPPRAGNTIYF. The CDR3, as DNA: TGTGCCAGCAGCGCGCCCCCCCGGGCTGGAAACACCATATATTTT.